A selection of T cell receptor beta chains follows, all from one sample in a study of cytomegalovirus exposure and HLA in healthy donors. Only in-frame clones appear in the TCRdb table, and some are missing; sequencing was by immunoSEQ multiplex PCR. Of 150,000 to 250,000 clones listed, about 81% are singletons. The source material was PBMCs. Receptors were obtained from a woman aged 50 to 60 in good health and CMV-seropositive. The CDR3 runs from the conserved cysteine through the conserved F or W. A D gene is named only where the DNA matches it firmly. The listing skips clone size in some rows; elsewhere it reads once, few, many or a size class.

j_call d_call clone_size v_call cdr3_aa cdr3_nt
TRBJ2-1 TRBD2 . TRBV9 CASSVDLLAGGREQFF TGTGCCAGCAGCGTAGACCTTCTAGCGGGGGGGCGAGAGCAGTTCTTC
TRBJ2-2 TRBD2 once TRBV7-6 CASSPRTSGRADTGELFF TGTGCCAGCAGCCCAAGGACTAGCGGGAGGGCCGACACCGGGGAGCTGTTTTTT
TRBJ2-1 TRBD2 . TRBV6-5 CASRPGLAGGEQFF TGTGCCAGCAGACCGGGACTAGCGGGAGGGGAGCAGTTCTTC
TRBJ2-3 . . TRBV5-4 CASSTETGSTTDTQYF TGTGCCAGCAGCACGGAGACAGGTTCAACCACAGATACGCAGTATTTT
TRBJ2-3 TRBD2 few TRBV4-3 CASSQDWSGGAGTDTQYF TGCGCCAGCAGCCAAGATTGGAGCGGGGGGGCTGGGACAGATACGCAGTATTTT
TRBJ2-1 TRBD2 . TRBV7-2 CASSLRWEVAGGQYNEQFF TGTGCCAGCAGCTTACGATGGGAGGTGGCGGGGGGGCAGTACAATGAGCAGTTCTTC
TRBJ1-6 . . TRBV11-2 CASSLGRGGNSPLHF TGTGCCAGCAGCTTAGGGAGGGGGGGTAATTCACCCCTCCACTTT
TRBJ2-1 . . TRBV7-2 CASSLSASETYNEQFF TGTGCCAGCAGCTTATCGGCTAGCGAGACCTACAATGAGCAGTTCTTC
TRBJ2-3 TRBD2 once TRBV10-3 CAISGLADPSTDTQYF TGTGCCATCAGTGGACTAGCGGACCCTAGCACAGATACGCAGTATTTT
TRBJ2-3 TRBD2 . TRBV7-9 CASSLAAGGRPDTQYF TGTGCCAGCAGCTTAGCAGCGGGGGGGCGGCCAGATACGCAGTATTTT
TRBJ2-5 . . TRBV7-9 CASSLQETQYF TGTGCCAGCAGCCTCCAGGAGACCCAGTACTTC
TRBJ1-2 . once TRBV7-8 CASSLGISRTKANYGYTF TGTGCCAGCAGCTTAGGGATTAGCCGGACTAAAGCTAACTATGGCTACACCTTC
TRBJ2-6 TRBD1 . TRBV5-5 CASTIQGAGANVLTF TGTGCCAGCACCATACAGGGGGCTGGGGCCAACGTCCTGACTTTC
TRBJ2-7 . . TRBV11-2 CASSFSDGTYEQYF TGTGCCAGCAGCTTTAGCGACGGTACCTACGAGCAGTACTTC
TRBJ2-1 TRBD2 . TRBV19 CASSPLAGGYNEQFF TGTGCCAGTAGTCCTTTAGCGGGGGGGTACAATGAGCAGTTCTTC
TRBJ2-3 TRBD2 . TRBV14 CASSQGGSGYTDTQYF TGTGCCAGCAGCCAAGGCGGGAGCGGGTACACAGATACGCAGTATTTT
TRBJ2-3 TRBD2 . TRBV7-2 CASSPLGTSVNTQYF TGTGCCAGCAGCCCTCTTGGGACTAGTGTAAATACGCAGTATTTT
TRBJ2-1 . . TRBV7-9 CASSSPYNEQFF TGTGCCAGCAGCTCTCCTTACAATGAGCAGTTCTTC
TRBJ1-2 TRBD1 . TRBV6-5 CASSYGKGARGYTF TGTGCCAGCAGTTACGGGAAGGGGGCGAGGGGCTACACCTTC
TRBJ1-1 TRBD1 . TRBV27 CASWRQGNNEAFF TGTGCCAGCTGGAGACAGGGAAATAACGAAGCTTTCTTT
TRBJ2-7 . . TRBV27 CASSPRQSPYEQYF TGTGCCAGCAGTCCGCGACAGAGTCCCTACGAGCAGTACTTC
TRBJ2-2 . . TRBV11-3 CASSLQPGVAGELFF TGTGCCAGCAGCTTGCAGCCAGGGGTGGCCGGGGAGCTGTTTTTT
TRBJ2-5 TRBD1 . TRBV5-6 CASSLRPGTGGLETQYF TGTGCCAGCAGCTTACGACCCGGGACAGGGGGCTTGGAGACCCAGTACTTC
TRBJ2-7 . . TRBV5-1 CASSAGGTVHEQYF TGCGCCAGCAGCGCCGGGGGTACCGTCCACGAGCAGTACTTC
TRBJ1-2 . . TRBV5-1 CASSLGGIRGLNYGYTF TGCGCCAGCAGCTTGGGGGGAATTAGGGGCCTGAACTATGGCTACACCTTC
TRBJ1-6 . . TRBV4-3 CASSLQGGGDSPLHF TGCGCCAGCAGCCTCCAAGGGGGGGGAGATTCACCCCTCCACTTT
TRBJ2-7 TRBD1 few TRBV5-6 CASSSGQVLSEQYF TGTGCCAGCAGCTCGGGACAGGTGCTGTCCGAGCAGTACTTC
TRBJ2-1 TRBD2 . TRBV18 CASSPGLAGRNEQFF TGTGCCAGCTCACCGGGACTAGCGGGGAGGAATGAGCAGTTCTTC
TRBJ2-2 TRBD2 . TRBV11-2 CASSPGRTSGTGELFF TGTGCCAGCAGCCCCGGTCGGACTAGCGGCACCGGGGAGCTGTTTTTT
TRBJ2-7 . . TRBV5-1 CASSPMRGGVYEQYF TGCGCCAGCAGCCCCATGCGGGGTGGGGTTTACGAGCAGTACTTC
TRBJ2-3 . . TRBV2 CATSETLRRDTQYF TGTGCCACCTCCGAGACCCTTAGGCGGGATACGCAGTATTTT
TRBJ1-2 . . TRBV5-1 CASSLDGKGYTF TGCGCCAGCAGCTTGGACGGTAAGGGCTACACCTTC
TRBJ2-2 TRBD1 . TRBV5-4 CASSKPGGFGELFF TGTGCCAGCAGCAAACCAGGGGGATTCGGGGAGCTGTTTTTT
TRBJ2-7 . . TRBV19 CASSIGSQIPYEQYF TGTGCCAGTAGTATTGGCAGTCAGATACCCTACGAGCAGTACTTC
TRBJ1-5 TRBD1 . TRBV2 CASRDRGGNQPQHF TGTGCCAGCAGGGACAGGGGTGGGAATCAGCCCCAGCATTTT
TRBJ2-7 TRBD1 . TRBV5-1 CASSTGQAGYGYEQYF TGCGCCAGCAGCACCGGACAGGCCGGTTATGGCTACGAGCAGTACTTC
TRBJ2-3 TRBD2 . TRBV11-2 CASSKGGAGDSTDTQYF TGTGCCAGCAGCAAAGGTGGAGCGGGAGACAGCACAGATACGCAGTATTTT
TRBJ2-2 TRBD1 . TRBV7-9 CASSLVPGTAGELFF TGTGCCAGCAGCTTAGTACCCGGGACAGCCGGGGAGCTGTTTTTT
TRBJ2-5 . . TRBV6-5 CASRPDWEPAETQYF TGTGCCAGCAGACCCGACTGGGAGCCTGCGGAGACCCAGTACTTC
TRBJ2-7 TRBD1 few TRBV5-1 CASSSRQGRGYEQYF TGCGCCAGCAGCTCTCGACAGGGTCGGGGATACGAGCAGTACTTC
TRBJ2-6 . . TRBV2 CASSANSGANGLTF TGTGCCAGCAGTGCGAATTCTGGGGCCAACGGCCTGACTTTC
TRBJ2-7 . . TRBV11-2 CASRRAASGEQYF TGTGCCAGCAGGCGAGCAGCCTCGGGGGAGCAGTACTTC
TRBJ1-5 . . TRBV2 CASSVTADQPQHF TGTGCCAGCAGCGTTACAGCGGATCAGCCCCAGCATTTT
TRBJ2-5 . . TRBV5-1 CASSFGGQETQYF TGCGCCAGCAGCTTCGGGGGTCAGGAGACCCAGTACTTC
TRBJ2-5 . . TRBV7-8 CASSIGGQTQYF TGTGCCAGCAGCATAGGGGGGCAGACCCAGTACTTC